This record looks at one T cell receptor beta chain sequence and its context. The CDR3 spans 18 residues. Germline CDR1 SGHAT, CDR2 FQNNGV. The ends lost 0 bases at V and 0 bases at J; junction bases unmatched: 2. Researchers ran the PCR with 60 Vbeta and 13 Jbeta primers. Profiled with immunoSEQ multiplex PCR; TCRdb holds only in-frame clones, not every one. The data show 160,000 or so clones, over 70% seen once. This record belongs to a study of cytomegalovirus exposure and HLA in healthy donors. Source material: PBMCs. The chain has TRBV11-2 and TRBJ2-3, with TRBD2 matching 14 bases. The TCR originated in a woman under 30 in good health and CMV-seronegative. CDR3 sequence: CASSLDRTSGGSTDTQYF. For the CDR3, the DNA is TGTGCCAGCAGCTTAGACAGGACTAGCGGGGGGAGCACAGATACGCAGTATTTT.